The 23 T cell receptor beta chains below all came from one sample that was sequenced in a study of cytomegalovirus exposure and HLA in healthy donors. Clones were read by immunoSEQ multiplex PCR, and TCRdb kept only the in-frame ones, dropping some. The sample includes roughly 180,000 clones, 86% of them seen just once. Specimen: PBMCs. The receptor set was obtained from a man in his thirties or forties in good health and CMV-seropositive.

V and J are TRBV9 and TRBJ1-3; a possible D gene is TRBD1 (5 bases). Trimming stripped 3 bases from V and 9 bases from J, with 16 bases between. Germline lookup yields CDR1 SGDLS and CDR2 YYNGEE. This CDR3 spans 14 amino acids. CDR3 sequence: CASSGSSDMATIYF. CDR3 nucleotide sequence: TGTGCCAGCAGCGGTTCGTCGGACATGGCCACCATATATTTT.

The chain recombines TRBV18 with TRBJ1-1, with a weak D call TRBD1 (6 bases). Germline CDR1 is KGHSH and CDR2 is LQKENI. The CDR3 consists of 15 residues. Trimming shortened V by 4 bases and J by 3 bases, and 15 bases separated the two germline ends. The CDR3 DNA follows: TGTGCCAGCTCACAAAGGGGGGATGGATACACTGAAGCTTTCTTT. It is translated as CASSQRGDGYTEAFF.

This chain links TRBV11-3 with TRBJ2-7; D remains unclear. Trimming stripped 4 bases from V and 3 bases from J, with 10 bases between. Germline V gene lookup returns CDR1 SGHNT and CDR2 YENEEA. This CDR3 is 13 amino acids long. The CDR3: CASSSTLGYEQYF. CDR3 coding DNA: TGTGCCAGCAGCTCCACCCTTGGCTACGAGCAGTACTTC.

V is TRBV6-5 and J is TRBJ1-1; D gene unclear. The CDR3 consists of 13 residues. Trimming left V 5 bases short and J 4 bases short, with 11 bases between. The germline V gene has CDR1 MNHEY and CDR2 SVGAGI. CDR3 coding DNA: TGTGCCAGCAGTCAGACACGGGGCACTGAAGCTTTCTTT. As protein: CASSQTRGTEAFF.

V usage is TRBV19 and J usage is TRBJ1-4; D possibly corresponds to TRBD1 (6 bases). The CDR3 extends over 14 amino acids. Trimming removed 2 bases at V and 8 bases at J, with 12 bases between. From germline, CDR1 is LNHDA and CDR2 SQIVND (reference sequence). Here the CDR3 reads CASSIQQGHEKLFF. The DNA for the CDR3 is TGTGCCAGTAGTATACAACAGGGACACGAAAAACTGTTTTTT.

The rearrangement joins TRBV19 to TRBJ1-5; 7 bases agree with TRBD1. Germline V gene sequence: CDR1 LNHDA, CDR2 SQIVND (reference sequence). With V trimmed by 3 bases and J by 12 bases, 8 bases remained unmatched. The CDR3 is made up of 13 amino acids. The CDR3 region is CASSIPGGLGQHF. Here the CDR3 DNA reads TGTGCCAGTAGTATTCCAGGGGGGTTAGGCCAGCATTTT.

The chain links TRBV28 to TRBJ2-2, with 7 positions matching TRBD2. Trimming cost V 5 bases and J 2 bases; bases outside gene matches: 2. Germline CDR1 and CDR2: MDHEN and SYDVKM. The CDR3 contains 14 residues. The CDR3 reads CASSPGLNTGELFF. CDR3 in DNA: TGTGCCAGCAGTCCGGGACTAAACACCGGGGAGCTGTTTTTT.

The sample holds a few counts of this clone. The CDR3 is CASSLMGLNYEQYF. CDR3 DNA sequence: TGCGCCAGCAGCTTGATGGGACTAAACTACGAGCAGTACTTC. The chain recombines TRBV5-1 with TRBJ2-7, with 7 bases identical to TRBD2. The CDR3 totals 14 residues. Germline trimming cut 1 base from V and 3 bases from J; bases unmatched to any gene: 4. Looked up from germline, CDR1 is SGHRS and CDR2 is YFSETQ.

This chain links TRBV27 with TRBJ1-2; D is uncertain. This CDR3 has 14 residues. The V end was cut by 3 bases, the J end by 0 bases, with 8 bases between. The germline CDR1 and CDR2 sequences are MNHEY and SMNVEV (reference sequence). As DNA, the CDR3 is TGTGCCAGCAGTTTTCAGAGCACTAACTATGGCTACACCTTC. The encoded protein is CASSFQSTNYGYTF.

This clone was recorded only once. V gene TRBV5-1 combines with J gene TRBJ2-1, with D possibly being TRBD1 (6 bases). CDR1 and CDR2 (germline): SGHRS, YFSETQ. CDR3 length: 17 residues. Trimming stripped 2 bases from V and 5 bases from J, with 20 bases between. CDR3 amino acids: CASSLWGPGFANNEQFF. The CDR3 nucleotides are TGCGCCAGCAGCTTATGGGGGCCGGGTTTTGCGAACAATGAGCAGTTCTTC.

This chain connects TRBV5-5 to TRBJ2-7; TRBD1 agrees at 7 bases. The CDR3 is made up of 15 amino acids. V lost 5 bases, J lost 1 base, and 9 bases stayed unmatched. Germline CDR1 is SGHKS and CDR2 is YYEKEE (reference sequence). CDR3 nucleotide sequence: TGTGCCAGCAGTTTTCGGACAGGTCATTCCTACGAGCAGTACTTC. Translation gives CASSFRTGHSYEQYF.

The chain employs TRBV5-1 and TRBJ1-3; D is undetermined. The CDR3 totals 14 residues. V gave up 0 bases and J gave up 2 bases, with 6 bases separating them. The germline V gene encodes CDR1 SGHRS and CDR2 YFSETQ. The CDR3 spells CASSLAGAGNTIYF. As DNA, the CDR3 is TGCGCCAGCAGCTTGGCGGGAGCTGGAAACACCATATATTTT.

This clone was seen only a few times. The chain combines TRBV5-4 with TRBJ2-7; either TRBD1 or TRBD2 may fit D (6 bases each). CDR3 length: 14 amino acids. V lost 4 bases and J lost 10, with 21 bases in between. Germline V lookup: CDR1 SGHNT, CDR2 YYREEE (reference sequence). CDR3 region: CASSEQKGGLEQYF. The CDR3 region has the DNA TGTGCCAGCAGCGAACAGAAGGGGGGTTTGGAACAGTACTTC.

The chain carries TRBV19 and TRBJ1-4, with D perhaps TRBD1 (5 bases). The CDR3 runs to 15 residues. Trimming took 7 bases from V and 7 from J, leaving 19 bases between them. CDR1 and CDR2 from the germline V gene are LNHDA and SQIVND (reference sequence). The CDR3 nucleotides are TGTGCCAGTAACGACAGAGGTTCCGGGGGTGAAAAACTGTTTTTT. Its translation is CASNDRGSGGEKLFF.

The V and J genes are TRBV27 and TRBJ2-7; 8 positions match TRBD1. The V segment lost 5 bases and the J segment 3 bases; nucleotides outside the gene matches: 9. CDR1 and CDR2 (germline): MNHEY, SMNVEV (reference sequence). The CDR3 loop spans 15 amino acids. The CDR3 region is CASSLGTGNRYEQYF. Written as DNA, the CDR3 is TGTGCCAGCAGTCTAGGGACAGGTAATCGCTACGAGCAGTACTTC.

The J gene is TRBJ1-3, the V gene TRBV6-5; D gene uncertain. Germline V gene sequence: CDR1 MNHEY, CDR2 SVGAGI. The CDR3 length is 13 residues. V lost 6 bases and J lost 0, with 6 bases in between. The CDR3: CASRGDSGNTIYF. The CDR3, as DNA: TGTGCCAGCAGGGGAGACTCTGGAAACACCATATATTTT.

The chain joins TRBV4-2 to TRBJ2-1; no clear D. The CDR3 covers 14 residues. Germline CDR1 LGHNA, CDR2 YNFKEQ. V lost 1 base to trimming and J lost 8 bases, with 12 bases between them. The CDR3 sequence is CASSQVSRRDEQFF. The CDR3 DNA reads TGTGCCAGCAGCCAAGTGAGTCGTAGGGATGAGCAGTTCTTC.

The rearrangement links TRBV7-2 to TRBJ1-5, with D possibly TRBD1 on 5 matching bases. The germline CDR1 and CDR2 sequences are SGHTA and FQGNSA. The CDR3 contains 13 residues. V was pared by 1 base and J by 12 bases, with 13 bases between. The CDR3 DNA is TGTGCCAGCAGCTTAGTGGGGGGAGGAGGCCAGCATTTT. Translating gives CASSLVGGGGQHF.

The rearrangement uses TRBV9 and TRBJ2-1; no clear D. The CDR3 covers 13 residues. The germline gives CDR1 SGDLS, CDR2 YYNGEE. V lost 4 bases, J lost 8 bases, and 13 bases lay in between. In DNA, the CDR3 is TGTGCCAGCAGCCCCCTGTACATAGATGAGCAGTTCTTC. Protein product: CASSPLYIDEQFF.

V is TRBV6-1 and J is TRBJ2-1; 9 bases align to TRBD1. The V gene end was trimmed by 2 bases and the J gene end by 3 bases; junction bases not matched to a gene: 5. CDR3 length equals 16 residues. The germline V gene encodes CDR1 MNHNS and CDR2 SASEGT. The CDR3: CASSEFGTGNYNEQFF. The CDR3 DNA sequence: TGTGCCAGCAGTGAATTTGGGACAGGGAACTACAATGAGCAGTTCTTC.

A note on this clone: The same CDR3 is also encoded by other DNA sequences in this sample. The rearrangement uses TRBV7-2 and TRBJ2-7, with 10 bases lining up with TRBD1. The V segment lost 4 bases and the J segment 0 bases; nucleotides outside the gene matches: 3. From germline, CDR1 is SGHTA and CDR2 FQGNSA. The CDR3 contains 15 residues. The CDR3 reads CASSYRTGGSYEQYF. The DNA of the CDR3 is TGTGCCAGCAGCTATCGGACAGGGGGCTCCTACGAGCAGTACTTC. Based on the CDR3 plus reference TRBV7-2 and TRBJ2-7, the full variable domain is GAGVSQSPSNKVTEKGKDVELRCDPISGHTALYWYRQSLGQGLEFLIYFQGNSAPDKSGLPSDRFSAERTGGSVSTLTIQRTQQEDSAVYLCASSYRTGGSYEQYFGPGTRLTVT.

The chain has TRBV4-1 and TRBJ2-7; possible D gene TRBD2, 5 bases. The CDR3 loop spans 12 amino acids. Trimming cost V 2 bases and J 4 bases, with 6 bases left between them. CDR1 and CDR2 from the germline V gene are MGHRA and YSYEKL. This CDR3 is CASSQRGYEQYF. The CDR3 coding sequence is TGCGCCAGCAGCCAAAGAGGGTACGAGCAGTACTTC.

The V call is TRBV6-5, the J call TRBJ1-2, with 9 bases aligning to TRBD1. The CDR3 spans 16 residues. CDR1 MNHEY and CDR2 SVGAGI come from the germline V gene. V was pared by 0 bases and J by 1 base, with 3 bases of the junction left unmatched. For the CDR3, the DNA is TGTGCCAGCAGTTACTCGACAGGGGGAAGTAACTATGGCTACACCTTC. Its translation: CASSYSTGGSNYGYTF.